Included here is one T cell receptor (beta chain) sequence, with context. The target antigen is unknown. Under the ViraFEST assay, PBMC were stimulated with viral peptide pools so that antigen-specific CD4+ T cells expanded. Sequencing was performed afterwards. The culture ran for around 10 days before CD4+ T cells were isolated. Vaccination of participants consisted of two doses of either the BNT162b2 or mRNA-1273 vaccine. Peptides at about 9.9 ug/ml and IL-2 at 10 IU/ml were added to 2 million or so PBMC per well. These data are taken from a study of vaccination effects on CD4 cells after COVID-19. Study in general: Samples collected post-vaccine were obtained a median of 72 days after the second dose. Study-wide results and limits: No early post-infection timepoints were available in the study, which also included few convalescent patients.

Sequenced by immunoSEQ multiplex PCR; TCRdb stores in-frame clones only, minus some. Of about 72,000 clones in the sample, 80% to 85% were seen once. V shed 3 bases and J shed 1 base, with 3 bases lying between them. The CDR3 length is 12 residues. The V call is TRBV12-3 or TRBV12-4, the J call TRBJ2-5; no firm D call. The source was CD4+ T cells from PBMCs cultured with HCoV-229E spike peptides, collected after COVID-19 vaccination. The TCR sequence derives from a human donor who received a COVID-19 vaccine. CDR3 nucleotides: TGTGCCAGCAGTTTTTCCCAAGAGACCCAGTACTTC. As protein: CASSFSQETQYF.